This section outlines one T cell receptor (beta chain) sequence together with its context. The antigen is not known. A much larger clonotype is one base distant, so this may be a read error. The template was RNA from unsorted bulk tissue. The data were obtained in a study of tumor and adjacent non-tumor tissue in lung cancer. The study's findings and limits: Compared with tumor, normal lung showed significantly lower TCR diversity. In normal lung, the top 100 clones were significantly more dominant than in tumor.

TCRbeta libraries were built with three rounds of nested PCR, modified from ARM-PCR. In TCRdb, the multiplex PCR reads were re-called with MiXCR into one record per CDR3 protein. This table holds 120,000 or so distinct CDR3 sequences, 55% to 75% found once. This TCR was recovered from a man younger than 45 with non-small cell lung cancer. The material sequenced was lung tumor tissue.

The CDR3 DNA sequence: TGCGCCAGCAGCCAGGACCTCAATCTGCTAAGCTACACCTTC. Translation gives CASSQDLNLLSYTF. V is TRBV4-1 and J is TRBJ1-2; D uncertain. CDR3 size: 14 residues. CDR1 is MGHRA, CDR2 YSYEKL, per germline. Between the trimmed V and J ends, which lost 3 bases and 9 bases, there was a span of 17 bases.